Following are 15 T cell receptor beta chains from one sample sequenced in a study of blood T cell repertoires in COVID-19. Sequencing used immunoSEQ multiplex PCR; TCRdb keeps in-frame clones, though not all of them. The sample carries 100,000 to 150,000 clones, around 82% recorded once. Sequenced input: peripheral blood. These receptors were collected from a man older than 75 with active or convalescent COVID-19.

Judged by abundance, this clone is medium-sized. The chain recombines TRBV4-1 with TRBJ2-1, with 8 positions matching TRBD2. The CDR3 is 17 amino acids. J lost 4 bases, V lost 1 base, and 9 bases had no gene match. Germline loops: CDR1 MGHRA, CDR2 YSYEKL. Here the CDR3 reads CASSQGGQRGQYNEQFF. The CDR3, as DNA: TGCGCCAGCAGCCAAGGGGGCCAGCGGGGGCAGTACAATGAGCAGTTCTTC.

This sequence joins TRBV6-2 or TRBV6-3 and TRBJ2-3, with a weak D call TRBD2 (6 bases). Per the germline V gene, CDR1 is MNHEY and CDR2 is SVGEGT. The CDR3 has 21 residues. V was trimmed by 3 bases and J by 6 bases, leaving 34 bases between them. The CDR3 DNA reads as TGTGCCAGCAGTTATGGGGACTTTAGACTATCTACGTTCGTGCAGGGTGATACGCAGTATTTT. This gives the protein CASSYGDFRLSTFVQGDTQYF.

The chain is built from TRBV6-2 or TRBV6-3 and TRBJ1-6, with 8 positions matching TRBD1. CDR3 length: 20 amino acids. The V gene's germline CDR1 is MNHEY and CDR2 SVGEGT. V was clipped by 0 bases and J by 0 bases; unmatched bases: 10. Here the CDR3 reads CASSYSKTDRVTSYNSPLHF. CDR3 coding DNA: TGTGCCAGCAGTTACTCAAAAACGGACAGGGTGACCTCCTATAATTCACCCCTCCACTTT.

This chain links TRBV3-1 (or the pseudogene TRBV3-2) with TRBJ2-2; D might be TRBD1 (6 bases). V lost 4 bases and J lost 1, with 13 bases in between. The CDR3 is 16 amino acids. Germline CDR1 reads LGHDT; CDR2 reads YNNKEL (reference sequence). This CDR3 reads CASSLSIGGNTGELFF. In DNA form, the CDR3 reads TGTGCCAGCAGCCTAAGCATAGGGGGGAACACCGGGGAGCTGTTTTTT.

The genes are TRBV11-1 and TRBJ1-2; D unresolved. Germline-derived CDR1 and CDR2 are SGHAT and FQDESV (reference sequence). Trimming took 3 bases from V and 0 from J, leaving 5 bases between them. CDR3 length equals 13 residues. The CDR3 DNA follows: TGTGCCAGCAGCTTGGGAGCTAACTATGGCTACACCTTC. This sequence encodes CASSLGANYGYTF. The full variable domain, completed using reference TRBV11-1 and TRBJ1-2, is EAEVAQSPRYKITEKSQAVAFWCDPISGHATLYWYRQILGQGPELLVQFQDESVVDDSQLPKDRFSAERLKGVDSTLKIQPAELGDSAMYLCASSLGANYGYTFGSGTRLTVV.

This clone was picked up a small number of times. This chain joins TRBV28 and TRBJ1-2, with 8 bases matching TRBD1. CDR1 and CDR2 (germline): MDHEN, SYDVKM. V lost 7 bases, J lost 5 bases, and 6 bases stayed unmatched. This CDR3 has 13 amino acids. The DNA for the CDR3 is TGTGCCAGCACAGGGGGCGCTTGGTATGGCTACACCTTC. Its translation is CASTGGAWYGYTF.

The J gene is TRBJ2-1, the V gene TRBV7-9; D may be TRBD2 (5 bases). Germline CDR1 and CDR2: SEHNR and FQNEAQ (reference sequence). V was clipped by 5 bases and J by 6 bases, with 11 bases between them. CDR3 length equals 13 residues. The CDR3 DNA reads TGTGCCAGCAGCAAGGACTTACCCAATGAGCAGTTCTTC. This sequence encodes CASSKDLPNEQFF.

This clone was detected only a few times. The chain uses TRBV6-5 and TRBJ2-7; TRBD1 might be the D (6 bases). Trimming cost V 6 bases and J 3 bases, with 15 bases left between them. In germline, CDR1 is MNHEY, CDR2 SVGAGI. This CDR3 comprises 14 residues. CDR3 DNA sequence: TGTGCCAGCAGCCAGTCGAGAGGGGGCTACGAGCAGTACTTC. This translates into CASSQSRGGYEQYF.

This clone appeared once. The V gene is TRBV14, the J gene TRBJ2-1; D remains ambiguous. Germline CDR1 is SGHDN and CDR2 is FVKESK. V was cut by 3 bases and J by 6 bases, with 6 bases left in between. The CDR3 is 12 residues long. The CDR3 DNA reads as TGTGCCAGCAGCCACAGTTTCAATGAGCAGTTCTTC. Amino acids: CASSHSFNEQFF.

This clone was seen a handful of times. The rearrangement joins TRBV7-9 to TRBJ1-4, with 7 bases that match TRBD1. The CDR3 has 14 amino acids. Germline assignment: CDR1 SEHNR and CDR2 FQNEAQ (reference sequence). Unmatched junction bases numbered 8, after V lost 5 bases and J lost 8 bases. The CDR3 is CASSPTGHQEKLFF. The CDR3 coding sequence is TGTGCCAGCAGCCCGACAGGGCACCAAGAAAAACTGTTTTTT. Together with reference TRBV7-9 and TRBJ1-4, the CDR3 gives the full variable domain: DTGVSQNPRHKITKRGQNVTFRCDPISEHNRLYWYRQTLGQGPEFLTYFQNEAQLEKSRLLSDRFSAERPKGSFSTLEIQRTEQGDSAMYLCASSPTGHQEKLFFGSGTQLSVL.

The chain carries TRBV7-9 and TRBJ2-1, with D maybe TRBD1 (7 bases). Per the germline V gene, CDR1 is SEHNR and CDR2 is FQNEAQ (reference sequence). Trimming took off 5 bases at V and 0 bases at J, with 11 bases between the two ends. This CDR3 is built from 15 residues. Here the CDR3 reads CASSPGGSSYNEQFF. Written as DNA, the CDR3 is TGTGCCAGCAGCCCAGGGGGGAGCTCCTACAATGAGCAGTTCTTC.

The rearrangement uses TRBV10-3 and TRBJ2-3; the match to TRBD2 covers 12 bases. The V gene end was trimmed by 10 bases and the J gene end by 6 bases; junction bases not matched to a gene: 5. This CDR3 is 13 amino acids long. Per germline, CDR1 ENHRY and CDR2 SYGVKD. CDR3 protein: CASRTSGDDTQYF. The CDR3 DNA reads TGTGCCAGCCGGACTAGCGGGGATGATACGCAGTATTTT.

The rearrangement joins TRBV4-1 to TRBJ2-7, with 7 bases aligning to TRBD1. Trimming at V came to 0 bases and at J to 6 bases, leaving 8 bases not matched to a gene. The CDR3 covers 15 residues. The germline CDR1 and CDR2 sequences are MGHRA and YSYEKL. This chain's CDR3 is CASSQEKAGGSEQYF. CDR3 nucleotides: TGCGCCAGCAGCCAAGAGAAGGCAGGGGGATCCGAGCAGTACTTC.

The rearrangement uses TRBV4-1 and TRBJ2-3; D unresolved. This CDR3 is built from 12 residues. CDR1 and CDR2 from the germline V gene are MGHRA and YSYEKL. Deletions cut 1 base from V and 7 bases from J, with 6 bases between. CDR3 DNA sequence: TGCGCCAGCAGCCAAGCAGGCAATACGCAGTATTTT. It encodes CASSQAGNTQYF.

The V gene is TRBV19, the J gene TRBJ2-7; a possible D gene is TRBD1 (6 bases). The CDR3 length is 14 residues. Between the trimmed V and J ends, which lost 5 bases and 2 bases, there was a span of 13 bases. Germline CDR1 LNHDA, CDR2 SQIVND (reference sequence). The CDR3 coding sequence is TGTGCCAGTAGTCCGGACAGCGAAACCTACGAGCAGTACTTC. It encodes CASSPDSETYEQYF.